This T cell receptor beta chain derives from a study of blood T cell repertoires in COVID-19. For the study at large: COVID-19 samples collected from the United States, Italy and Spain covered acute and convalescent phases. In each case, the material was cDNA or gDNA derived from T cells, B-cell-depleted T cells, or PBMCs.

The germline gives CDR1 SGHTA, CDR2 FQGNSA. Trimming took 8 bases from V and 7 from J; bases not matched to a gene: 5. The CDR3 totals 14 residues. In the original analysis: Estimated nucleated cell counts came from reference gene primer amplification. This table comes from immunoSEQ multiplex PCR, and its TCRdb copy is limited to in-frame clones, with some not included. V and J calls and clone size are copied from that table; D and trimming were computed from the DNA. The sample shows 80,000 to 95,000 clones, about 85% of them seen only once. The chain recombines TRBV7-2 with TRBJ1-6; 10 bases match TRBD1. This TCR derives from a woman in her forties or fifties with active or convalescent COVID-19. The specimen sequenced was peripheral blood. CDR3 nucleotides: TGTGCCAGCGGGCGGGACAGGGGAAATTCACCCCTCCACTTT. This sequence encodes CASGRDRGNSPLHF.